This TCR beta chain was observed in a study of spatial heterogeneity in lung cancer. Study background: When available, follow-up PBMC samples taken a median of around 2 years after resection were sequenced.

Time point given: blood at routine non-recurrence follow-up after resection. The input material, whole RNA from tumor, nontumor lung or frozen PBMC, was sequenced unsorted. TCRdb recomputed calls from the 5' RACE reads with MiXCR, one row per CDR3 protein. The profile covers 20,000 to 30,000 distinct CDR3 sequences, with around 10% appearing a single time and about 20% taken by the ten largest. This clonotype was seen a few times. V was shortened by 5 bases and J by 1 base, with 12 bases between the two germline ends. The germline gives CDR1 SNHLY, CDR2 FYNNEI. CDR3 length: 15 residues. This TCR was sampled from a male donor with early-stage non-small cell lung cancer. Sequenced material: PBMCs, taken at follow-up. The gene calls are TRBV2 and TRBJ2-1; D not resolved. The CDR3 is CASSPDPNSYNEQFF. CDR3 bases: TGTGCCAGCAGTCCCGACCCTAATTCCTACAATGAGCAGTTCTTC.